Listed below are T cell receptor beta chains from one sample, sequenced in a study of T cell repertoires in cytomegalovirus infection. TCRdb called the reads again in MiXCR, with one record for every CDR3 protein. The sample yields around 130,000 distinct CDR3 sequences, roughly a quarter seen once. These receptors' antigens are unknown. Sequenced sample: PBMCs, sequenced either directly or after in vitro stimulation (not recorded which). These receptors were collected from a human donor in good health (CMV status not recorded). Some clones in this sample may be carry-over from other donors' samples. The CDR3 runs from the conserved cysteine through the conserved F or W. D genes are given only for firm matches. The size entry is marked missing in some rows and otherwise reads once, few, many or a size class.

j_call: TRBJ2-2
clone_size: -
v_call: TRBV19
d_call: -
cdr3_nt: TGTGCCAGTGCCCATCCGGGACAAAAGACCGGGGAGCTGTTTTTT
cdr3_aa: CASAHPGQKTGELFF

j_call: TRBJ1-2
clone_size: -
v_call: TRBV9
d_call: -
cdr3_nt: TGTGCCAGCAGCGGAACCAGCGGGAACTATGGCTACACCTTC
cdr3_aa: CASSGTSGNYGYTF

j_call: TRBJ1-2
clone_size: many
v_call: TRBV7-2
d_call: -
cdr3_nt: TGTGCCAGCAGCTTAGCTTACAGCTATGGCTACACCTTC
cdr3_aa: CASSLAYSYGYTF

j_call: TRBJ1-2
clone_size: -
v_call: TRBV20-1
d_call: -
cdr3_nt: TGCAGTGCTAGAGTTAGGCAGGGTGGCTACACCTTC
cdr3_aa: CSARVRQGGYTF

j_call: TRBJ1-1
clone_size: many
v_call: TRBV4-1
d_call: -
cdr3_nt: TGCGCCAGCAGCCAAGATCCCCGGGGGACTGAAGCTTTCTTT
cdr3_aa: CASSQDPRGTEAFF

j_call: TRBJ2-5
clone_size: -
v_call: TRBV10-3
d_call: -
cdr3_nt: TGTGCCATCAGTGACGGTCAGGGAGAGACCCAGTACTTC
cdr3_aa: CAISDGQGETQYF

j_call: TRBJ2-2
clone_size: -
v_call: TRBV28
d_call: TRBD2
cdr3_nt: TGTGCCAGCAGTCAGACTAGCGGGAACACCGGGGAGCTGTTTTTT
cdr3_aa: CASSQTSGNTGELFF

j_call: TRBJ2-1
clone_size: -
v_call: TRBV4-1
d_call: -
cdr3_nt: TGCGCCGGCTCCTTCCCCGGGACCCCTAACCTCAATGAGCAGTTCTTC
cdr3_aa: CAGSFPGTPNLNEQFF

j_call: TRBJ2-3
clone_size: many
v_call: TRBV11-2
d_call: -
cdr3_nt: TGTGCCAGCAGTCTAAACAGGGCCCACACAGATACGCAGTATTTT
cdr3_aa: CASSLNRAHTDTQYF

j_call: TRBJ2-5
clone_size: -
v_call: TRBV12-3/TRBV12-4
d_call: -
cdr3_nt: TGTGCCAGCAGGGCGGAACAAGAGACCCAGTACTTC
cdr3_aa: CASRAEQETQYF

j_call: TRBJ1-1
clone_size: many
v_call: TRBV7-9
d_call: -
cdr3_nt: TGTGCCAGCAGCTTAGAGACTGAAGCTTTCTTT
cdr3_aa: CASSLETEAFF

j_call: TRBJ2-1
clone_size: -
v_call: TRBV6-2/TRBV6-3
d_call: -
cdr3_nt: TGTGCCAGCAAGGAATCCTCCTACAATGAGCAGTTCTTC
cdr3_aa: CASKESSYNEQFF

j_call: TRBJ2-1
clone_size: few
v_call: TRBV4-1
d_call: -
cdr3_nt: TGCGCCAGCAGCCAAGAGAGAGCGTCCAATGAGCAGTTCTTC
cdr3_aa: CASSQERASNEQFF

j_call: TRBJ1-5
clone_size: -
v_call: TRBV6-2/TRBV6-3
d_call: -
cdr3_nt: TGTGCCAGCATGAGCTACAATCAGCCCCAGCATTTT
cdr3_aa: CASMSYNQPQHF

j_call: TRBJ1-1
clone_size: -
v_call: TRBV20-1
d_call: TRBD1
cdr3_nt: TGCAGTGCCCGAGGACAGGCACTCACTGAAGCTTTCTTT
cdr3_aa: CSARGQALTEAFF

j_call: TRBJ2-1
clone_size: many
v_call: TRBV7-9
d_call: TRBD2
cdr3_nt: TGTGCCAGCAGCTCAAACCCGGGACTAGCGGGGAAGTATGAGCAGTTCTTC
cdr3_aa: CASSSNPGLAGKYEQFF

j_call: TRBJ1-5
clone_size: medium-sized
v_call: TRBV2
d_call: TRBD1
cdr3_nt: TGTGCCAGCAGTACCGACAGGGATCAGCCCCAGCATTTT
cdr3_aa: CASSTDRDQPQHF

j_call: TRBJ2-3
clone_size: -
v_call: TRBV20-1
d_call: -
cdr3_nt: TGCAGTGCCCTGACCGGGACTGTTGGAGATACGCAGTATTTT
cdr3_aa: CSALTGTVGDTQYF

j_call: TRBJ2-5
clone_size: few
v_call: TRBV15
d_call: -
cdr3_nt: TGTGCCACCAGCAGAGATCCGAACTCCCAAGAGACCCAGTACTTC
cdr3_aa: CATSRDPNSQETQYF

j_call: TRBJ2-3
clone_size: once
v_call: TRBV11-1
d_call: TRBD1
cdr3_nt: TGTGCCAGCAGCTTTAGAGTTCCCCGGACAGGGGAAACAGATACGCAGTATTTT
cdr3_aa: CASSFRVPRTGETDTQYF

j_call: TRBJ1-1
clone_size: few
v_call: TRBV7-6
d_call: -
cdr3_nt: TGTGCTAGCAGCTTAAGGCTGGACGATCGGGCTTTCTTT
cdr3_aa: CASSLRLDDRAFF

j_call: TRBJ2-1
clone_size: -
v_call: TRBV9
d_call: TRBD2
cdr3_nt: TGTGCCAGCAGCGTTAACCCTCCTGGGAGTGCGGGAGTTCAGTTCTTC
cdr3_aa: CASSVNPPGSAGVQFF

j_call: TRBJ2-3
clone_size: many
v_call: TRBV12-3/TRBV12-4
d_call: -
cdr3_nt: TGTGCCTCCGGTTGGGAGTCAGATACGCAGTATTTT
cdr3_aa: CASGWESDTQYF

j_call: TRBJ2-2
clone_size: -
v_call: TRBV7-3
d_call: TRBD1
cdr3_nt: TGTGCCAGCAGCTCGGCCGGGACAGGGATTACCGGGGAGCTGTTTTTT
cdr3_aa: CASSSAGTGITGELFF

j_call: TRBJ2-5
clone_size: -
v_call: TRBV4-3
d_call: TRBD2
cdr3_nt: TGCGCCAGCAGCCAAAGACTAGCGGGACAAGAGACCCAGTACTTC
cdr3_aa: CASSQRLAGQETQYF

j_call: TRBJ1-2
clone_size: -
v_call: TRBV20-1
d_call: -
cdr3_nt: TGCAGTGCCATAGACGGATCTATTGGCTACACCTTC
cdr3_aa: CSAIDGSIGYTF

j_call: TRBJ2-1
clone_size: -
v_call: TRBV29-1
d_call: TRBD2
cdr3_nt: TGCAGCGTTGGTCTAGCGGGTAGGAATGAGCAGTTCTTC
cdr3_aa: CSVGLAGRNEQFF

j_call: TRBJ1-2
clone_size: -
v_call: TRBV28
d_call: -
cdr3_nt: TGTGCCAGCAGTTTTGGGCTGGAATTTGGCTACACCTTC
cdr3_aa: CASSFGLEFGYTF

j_call: TRBJ2-1
clone_size: -
v_call: TRBV12-5
d_call: -
cdr3_nt: TGTGCTAGTGGTTTGGACGTGGGGTTATACAATGAGCAGTTCTTC
cdr3_aa: CASGLDVGLYNEQFF

j_call: TRBJ1-4
clone_size: -
v_call: TRBV12-3/TRBV12-4
d_call: -
cdr3_nt: TGTGCCAGCAGTTCTGGACAGCTTGATGAAAAACTGTTTTTT
cdr3_aa: CASSSGQLDEKLFF

j_call: TRBJ2-5
clone_size: few
v_call: TRBV6-2/TRBV6-3
d_call: -
cdr3_nt: TGTGCCAGCAGTTACGTCCAAGAGACCCAGTACTTC
cdr3_aa: CASSYVQETQYF

j_call: TRBJ2-7
clone_size: many
v_call: TRBV7-2
d_call: -
cdr3_nt: TGTGCCAGCAGCTTAGCGCAGACAGGCTACGAGCAGTACTTC
cdr3_aa: CASSLAQTGYEQYF

j_call: TRBJ2-7
clone_size: few
v_call: TRBV6-2/TRBV6-3
d_call: -
cdr3_nt: TGTGCCAGCAGTTACCGGACACCATACGAGCAGTACTTC
cdr3_aa: CASSYRTPYEQYF

j_call: TRBJ1-4
clone_size: few
v_call: TRBV7-9
d_call: -
cdr3_nt: TGTGCCAGCAGCTTGAGTGAAGGGGTTAATGAAAAACTGTTTTTT
cdr3_aa: CASSLSEGVNEKLFF

j_call: TRBJ1-2
clone_size: few
v_call: TRBV10-3
d_call: -
cdr3_nt: TGTGCCGTCCAGGGGTTGGCTAACTATGGCTACACCTTC
cdr3_aa: CAVQGLANYGYTF

j_call: TRBJ2-1
clone_size: few
v_call: TRBV11-3
d_call: -
cdr3_nt: TGTGCCAGCAGCTCAGGGGGGGAGCCCTACAATGAGCAGTTCTTC
cdr3_aa: CASSSGGEPYNEQFF

j_call: TRBJ2-1
clone_size: few
v_call: TRBV30
d_call: TRBD2
cdr3_nt: TGTGCCTGGAGTGCCTTCGCGGGAGGGGATGAGCAGTTCTTC
cdr3_aa: CAWSAFAGGDEQFF

j_call: TRBJ2-5
clone_size: few
v_call: TRBV7-2
d_call: -
cdr3_nt: TGTGCCAGCAGCTCCTTACAAGAGACCCAGTACTTC
cdr3_aa: CASSSLQETQYF

j_call: TRBJ2-7
clone_size: -
v_call: TRBV12-3/TRBV12-4
d_call: TRBD2
cdr3_nt: TGTGCCAGCAACCACGGGAGGGCCGTAAGGGAGCAGTACTTC
cdr3_aa: CASNHGRAVREQYF

j_call: TRBJ2-1
clone_size: -
v_call: TRBV11-3
d_call: TRBD2
cdr3_nt: TGTGCCAGCAGCCCGGGGACTAGGTCCTACAATGAGCAGTTCTTC
cdr3_aa: CASSPGTRSYNEQFF

j_call: TRBJ2-7
clone_size: few
v_call: TRBV9
d_call: -
cdr3_nt: TGTGCCAGCAGCGTAATTCGACTACCTACTTCCGAGCAGTACTTC
cdr3_aa: CASSVIRLPTSEQYF

j_call: TRBJ2-2
clone_size: many
v_call: TRBV7-2
d_call: TRBD2
cdr3_nt: TGTGCCAGCAGCTCGGGACTAGCGGGAGTCAGCACCGGGGAGCTGTTTTTT
cdr3_aa: CASSSGLAGVSTGELFF

j_call: TRBJ2-2
clone_size: few
v_call: TRBV6-5
d_call: TRBD2
cdr3_nt: TGTGCCAGCAGTTACTCCGCTCTCTTATTAACGCGGGAGGGCACCCCCGGGGAGCTGTTTTTT
cdr3_aa: CASSYSALLLTREGTPGELFF

j_call: TRBJ1-3
clone_size: -
v_call: TRBV28
d_call: TRBD1
cdr3_nt: TGTGCCACCCTTGGGACAGGTCAACCCATATATTTT
cdr3_aa: CATLGTGQPIYF

j_call: TRBJ2-5
clone_size: -
v_call: TRBV5-4
d_call: -
cdr3_nt: TGTGCCAGCAGCTCCCTGACTAGGAGCGAGACCCAGTACTTC
cdr3_aa: CASSSLTRSETQYF

j_call: TRBJ2-2
clone_size: few
v_call: TRBV6-2/TRBV6-3
d_call: -
cdr3_nt: TGTGCAGTGGCCGGCCCCAGAGCCGGGGAGCTGTTTTTT
cdr3_aa: CAVAGPRAGELFF

j_call: TRBJ2-1
clone_size: many
v_call: TRBV7-2
d_call: -
cdr3_nt: TGTGCCAGCACTTCTCGGACGGGAGCGCTGTCCTACAATGAGCAGTTCTTC
cdr3_aa: CASTSRTGALSYNEQFF

j_call: TRBJ2-7
clone_size: few
v_call: TRBV9
d_call: TRBD1
cdr3_nt: TGTGCCAGCAGCGTTCGTACAGGGGGCTCCTTCGGGGAAGAGCAGTACTTC
cdr3_aa: CASSVRTGGSFGEEQYF

j_call: TRBJ1-2
clone_size: few
v_call: TRBV10-3
d_call: -
cdr3_nt: TGTGCCATCAGTACCGGGACACCCTATGGCTACACCTTC
cdr3_aa: CAISTGTPYGYTF

j_call: TRBJ1-1
clone_size: few
v_call: TRBV12-5
d_call: -
cdr3_nt: TGTGCTAGTGGTTTGGCCAGAGGTACTGAAGCTTTCTTT
cdr3_aa: CASGLARGTEAFF

j_call: TRBJ2-5
clone_size: -
v_call: TRBV7-9
d_call: -
cdr3_nt: TGTGCCAGCAGCAACTTTATCCAAGAGACCCAGTACTTC
cdr3_aa: CASSNFIQETQYF

j_call: TRBJ2-1
clone_size: few
v_call: TRBV27
d_call: TRBD2
cdr3_nt: TGTGCCAGCAGTTTCGTACTAGCGGGAGGTTACAATGAGCAGTTCTTC
cdr3_aa: CASSFVLAGGYNEQFF

j_call: TRBJ2-4
clone_size: -
v_call: TRBV4-1
d_call: -
cdr3_nt: TGCGCCAGCAGCCGATTTGAGGCACGCCTAGCCAAAAACATTCAGTACTTC
cdr3_aa: CASSRFEARLAKNIQYF

j_call: TRBJ2-1
clone_size: -
v_call: TRBV7-6
d_call: -
cdr3_nt: TGTGCCAGCAGCTCATCAGGAGCCAGAATTTACAATGAGCAGTTCTTC
cdr3_aa: CASSSSGARIYNEQFF

j_call: TRBJ2-3
clone_size: few
v_call: TRBV7-2
d_call: -
cdr3_nt: TGTGCCAGCAGCTTAGTTCCGCGCACAGATACGCAGTATTTT
cdr3_aa: CASSLVPRTDTQYF

j_call: TRBJ2-4
clone_size: -
v_call: TRBV28
d_call: -
cdr3_nt: TGTGCCAGCAGTTTACGGACTGATCAGTACTTC
cdr3_aa: CASSLRTDQYF

j_call: TRBJ1-5
clone_size: once
v_call: TRBV23-1
d_call: -
cdr3_nt: TGCGCCAGCAGCCAAGAACGCGGATATAGCAATCAGCCCCAGCATTTT
cdr3_aa: CASSQERGYSNQPQHF